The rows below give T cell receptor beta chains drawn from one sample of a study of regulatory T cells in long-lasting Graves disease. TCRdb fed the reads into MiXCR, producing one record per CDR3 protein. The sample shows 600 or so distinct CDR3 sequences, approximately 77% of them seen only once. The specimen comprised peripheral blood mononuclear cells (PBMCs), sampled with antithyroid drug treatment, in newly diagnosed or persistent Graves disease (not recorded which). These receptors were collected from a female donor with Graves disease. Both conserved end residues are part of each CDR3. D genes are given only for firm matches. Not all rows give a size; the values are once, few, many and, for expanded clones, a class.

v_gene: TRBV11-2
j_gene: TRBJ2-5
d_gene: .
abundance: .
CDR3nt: TGTGCCAGCAGCTTAGACCAAGAGACCCAGTACTTC
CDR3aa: CASSLDQETQYF

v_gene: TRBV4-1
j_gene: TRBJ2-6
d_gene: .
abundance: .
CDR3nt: TGCGCCAGCAGCCAAGATTTGGGGTCGGGGGCCAACGTCCTGACTTTC
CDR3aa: CASSQDLGSGANVLTF

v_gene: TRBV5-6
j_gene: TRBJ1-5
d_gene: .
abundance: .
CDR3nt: TGTGCCAGCAGCTTGTCAGGGACTAACCAGCCCCAGCATTTT
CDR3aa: CASSLSGTNQPQHF

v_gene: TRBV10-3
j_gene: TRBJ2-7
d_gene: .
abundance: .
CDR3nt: TGTGCCATCAGTGAGTCGATTAGCAGAAGGGAGCAGTACTTC
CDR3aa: CAISESISRREQYF

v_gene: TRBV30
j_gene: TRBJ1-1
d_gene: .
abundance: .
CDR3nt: TGTGCCTGGGGTAGCGTGGGAACTGAAGCTTTCTTT
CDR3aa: CAWGSVGTEAFF

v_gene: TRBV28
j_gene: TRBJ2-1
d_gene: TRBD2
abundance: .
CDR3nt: TGTGCCAGCAGTCAAGCGGGGTTCCTTCGGGTCTTC
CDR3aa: CASSQAGFLRVF

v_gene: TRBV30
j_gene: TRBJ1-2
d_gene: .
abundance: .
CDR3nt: TGTGCCTGGAGTGTACAGGGATTCTATGGCTACACCTTC
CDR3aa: CAWSVQGFYGYTF

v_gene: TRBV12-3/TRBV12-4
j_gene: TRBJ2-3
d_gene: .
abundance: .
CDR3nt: TGTGCCAGCAGTACGCTGGGGAGCCAAGATACGCAGTATTTT
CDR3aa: CASSTLGSQDTQYF

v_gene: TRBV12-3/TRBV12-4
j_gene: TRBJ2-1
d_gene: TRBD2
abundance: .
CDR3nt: TGTGCCAGCAGTCAGCGGGAGATCAATGAGCAGTTCTTC
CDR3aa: CASSQREINEQFF

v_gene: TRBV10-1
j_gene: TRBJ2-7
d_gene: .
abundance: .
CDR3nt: TGCGCCAGCAGTGAGTCCTCCAGGGGGGAGTACTTC
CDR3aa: CASSESSRGEYF

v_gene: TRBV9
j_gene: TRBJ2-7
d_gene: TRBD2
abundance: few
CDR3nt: TGTGCCAGCAGCGAGGGCCGGGGTTCGGGGGGTTACGAGCAGTACTTC
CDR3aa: CASSEGRGSGGYEQYF

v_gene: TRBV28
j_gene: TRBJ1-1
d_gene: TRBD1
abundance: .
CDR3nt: TGTGCCAGCCTGGATTGGGACAGGGGGCTCACTGAAGCTTTCTTT
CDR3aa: CASLDWDRGLTEAFF

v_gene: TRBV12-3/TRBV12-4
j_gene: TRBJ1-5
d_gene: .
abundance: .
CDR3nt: TGTGCCAGCAGTCAGGGATGGGCTCAGCCCCAGCATTTT
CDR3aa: CASSQGWAQPQHF

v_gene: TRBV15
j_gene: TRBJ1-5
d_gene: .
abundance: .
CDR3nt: TGTGCCACCCACTCTGGGGCAGGCAATCAGCCCCAGCATTTT
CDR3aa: CATHSGAGNQPQHF

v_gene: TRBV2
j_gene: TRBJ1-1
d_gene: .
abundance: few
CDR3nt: TGTGCCAGCAGCCCCCTTATCGACCTCGGAGCTTTCTTT
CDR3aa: CASSPLIDLGAFF

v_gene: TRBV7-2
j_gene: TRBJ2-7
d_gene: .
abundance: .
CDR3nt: TGTGCCAGCAGCCCCAACCGGGGGTTAAACTACGAGCAGTACTTC
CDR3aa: CASSPNRGLNYEQYF

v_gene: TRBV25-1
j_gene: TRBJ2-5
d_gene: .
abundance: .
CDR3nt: TGTGCCAGCAGTCTCGCAGTTTCCGGGGAGACCCAGTACTTC
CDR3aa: CASSLAVSGETQYF

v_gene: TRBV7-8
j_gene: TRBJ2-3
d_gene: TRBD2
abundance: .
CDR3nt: TGTGCCAGCATTTCTTTAGCGGGAGGGCCAGATACGCAGTATTTT
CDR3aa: CASISLAGGPDTQYF

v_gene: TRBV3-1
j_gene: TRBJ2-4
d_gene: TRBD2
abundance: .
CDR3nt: TGTGCCAGCAGCCTGAGGACTAGCGGGAGAAACATTCAGTACTTC
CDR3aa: CASSLRTSGRNIQYF

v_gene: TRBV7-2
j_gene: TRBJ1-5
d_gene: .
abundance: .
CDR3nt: TGTGCCAGCAGCCCGGATAATGGGCCATGGCAGCCCCAGCATTTT
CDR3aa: CASSPDNGPWQPQHF

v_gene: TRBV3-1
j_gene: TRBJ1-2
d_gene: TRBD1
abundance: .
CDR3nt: TGTGCCAGCAGCCCCATAGCCGACAGGGCTGGCTATGGCTACACCTTC
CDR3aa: CASSPIADRAGYGYTF

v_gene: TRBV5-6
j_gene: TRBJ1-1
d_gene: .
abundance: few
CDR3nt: TGTGCCAGCAGATACAGCATGAACACTGAAGCTTTCTTT
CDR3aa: CASRYSMNTEAFF

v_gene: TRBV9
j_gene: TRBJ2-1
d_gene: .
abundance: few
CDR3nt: TGTGCCAGCAGCGGCCAGGGGGGCTCCTACAATGAGCAGTTCTTC
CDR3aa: CASSGQGGSYNEQFF

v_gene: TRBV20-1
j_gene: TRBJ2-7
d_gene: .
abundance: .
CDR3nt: TGCAGTGCTAGAGACCCGAGGTCCGGGCCTTCCTACGAGCAGTACTTC
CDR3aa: CSARDPRSGPSYEQYF

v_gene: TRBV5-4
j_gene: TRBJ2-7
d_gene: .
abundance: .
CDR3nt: TGTGCCAGCAGCTTGGCAGTCTACGAGCAGTACTTC
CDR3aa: CASSLAVYEQYF

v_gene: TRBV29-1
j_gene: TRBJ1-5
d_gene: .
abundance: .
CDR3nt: TGCAGCGTTCTGGAGGATAGCAATCAGCCCCAGCATTTT
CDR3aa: CSVLEDSNQPQHF

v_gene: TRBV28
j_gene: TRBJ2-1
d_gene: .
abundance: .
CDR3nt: TGTGCCAGCAGTTTCAAAGCATGGAACAATGAGCAGTTCTTC
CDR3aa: CASSFKAWNNEQFF

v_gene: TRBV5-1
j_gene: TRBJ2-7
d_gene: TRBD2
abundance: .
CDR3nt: TGCGCCAGCAGCTTGGTTAGCGGGATTGGTGTCGAGCAGTACTTC
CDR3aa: CASSLVSGIGVEQYF

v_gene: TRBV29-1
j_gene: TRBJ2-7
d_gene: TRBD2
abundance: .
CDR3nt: TGCAGCGTTGAAGGTACTAGCGGCAGATACTACGAGCAGTACTTC
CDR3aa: CSVEGTSGRYYEQYF

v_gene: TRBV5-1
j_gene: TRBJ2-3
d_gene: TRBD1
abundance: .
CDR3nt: TGCGCCAGCACCCCAGAGGGACAGGTCACAGATACGCAGTATTTT
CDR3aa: CASTPEGQVTDTQYF

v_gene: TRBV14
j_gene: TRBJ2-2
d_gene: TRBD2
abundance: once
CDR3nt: TGTGCCAGCAGCCAGCGGGAGACCGGGGAGCTGTTTTTT
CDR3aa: CASSQRETGELFF

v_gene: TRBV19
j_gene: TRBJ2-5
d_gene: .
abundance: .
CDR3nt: TGTGCCAGTAGTAGGAGGTTCCAAGAGACCCAGTACTTC
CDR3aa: CASSRRFQETQYF

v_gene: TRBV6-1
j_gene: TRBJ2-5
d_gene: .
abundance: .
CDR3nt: TGTGCCAGCAGTGAAGGGACATGGGAGACCCAGTACTTC
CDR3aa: CASSEGTWETQYF

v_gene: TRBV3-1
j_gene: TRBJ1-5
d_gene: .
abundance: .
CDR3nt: TGTGCCAGCAGCCAATTCCCGGGGGGCAATCAGCCCCAGCATTTT
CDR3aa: CASSQFPGGNQPQHF

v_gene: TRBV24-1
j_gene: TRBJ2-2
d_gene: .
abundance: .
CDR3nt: TGTGCCACCAGTGATAGGGTCCGCCCCGGGGAGCTGTTTTTT
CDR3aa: CATSDRVRPGELFF

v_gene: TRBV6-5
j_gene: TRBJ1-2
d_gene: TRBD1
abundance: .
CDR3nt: TGTGCCAGCAGTTACTTATATCGGACCGGGACAGCGAAGAACTATGGCTACACCTTC
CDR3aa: CASSYLYRTGTAKNYGYTF

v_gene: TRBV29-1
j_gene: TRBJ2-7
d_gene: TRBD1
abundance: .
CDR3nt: TGCAGCGTTGAAGATTGGCAGGGGGCGAGGGAGCAGTACTTC
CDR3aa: CSVEDWQGAREQYF

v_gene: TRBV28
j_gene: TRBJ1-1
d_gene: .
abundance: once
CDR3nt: TGTGCCAGCGGAACTAATATGAACACTGAAGCTTTCTTT
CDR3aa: CASGTNMNTEAFF

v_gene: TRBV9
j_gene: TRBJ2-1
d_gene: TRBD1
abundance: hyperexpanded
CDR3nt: TGTGCCAGCAGCGGACAGGGCGAAGGATACAATGAGCAGTTCTTC
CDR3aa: CASSGQGEGYNEQFF

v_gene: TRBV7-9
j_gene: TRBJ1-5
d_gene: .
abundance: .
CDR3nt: TGTGCCAGCAGCCCTTCCGAGCGCAATCAGCCCCAGCATTTT
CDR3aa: CASSPSERNQPQHF

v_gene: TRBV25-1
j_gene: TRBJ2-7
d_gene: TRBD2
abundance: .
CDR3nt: TGTGCCAGCAGCAGAGCGGGAGCCCTACTTAGGGAGCAGTACTTC
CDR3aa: CASSRAGALLREQYF

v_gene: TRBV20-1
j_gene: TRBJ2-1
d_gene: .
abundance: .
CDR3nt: TGCAGTGGGGCGGGACTGTCTTACAATGAGCAGTTCTTC
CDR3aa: CSGAGLSYNEQFF

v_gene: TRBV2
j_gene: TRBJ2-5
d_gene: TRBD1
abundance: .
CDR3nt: TGTGCCAGCAGTTCGACAGGGGGCGGAGAGACCCAGTACTTC
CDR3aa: CASSSTGGGETQYF

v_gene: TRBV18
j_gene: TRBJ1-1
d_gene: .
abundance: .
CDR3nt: TGTGCCAGCTCACCCGATTGGGGGACTGAAGCTTTCTTT
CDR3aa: CASSPDWGTEAFF

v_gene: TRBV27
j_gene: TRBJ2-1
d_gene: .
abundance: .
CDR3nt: TGTGCCAGCAGTTTAGGACTTCCCTCAAGCTCCTACAATGAGCAGTTCTTC
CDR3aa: CASSLGLPSSSYNEQFF